The 30 T cell receptor beta chains below come from one sample, sequenced in a study of cytomegalovirus exposure and HLA in healthy donors. 60 Vbeta and 13 Jbeta primers were used in PCR. The repertoire was sequenced with immunoSEQ multiplex PCR; TCRdb's copy has only in-frame clones and lacks some. The table has some 140,000 clones, about four fifths seen once. Sequencing used PBMCs. Receptor source: a male donor in good health and CMV-seronegative.

About this clone: Other DNA sequences in the sample encode the same CDR3. The rearrangement joins TRBV19 to TRBJ1-5; possible D gene TRBD1, 5 bases. V was clipped by 3 bases and J by 0 bases, with 6 bases between them. This CDR3 has 14 residues. CDR1 is LNHDA and CDR2 is SQIVND in the germline V gene (reference sequence). As DNA, the CDR3 is TGTGCCAGTAGTATTAGGGGTAGCAATCAGCCCCAGCATTTT. Residues: CASSIRGSNQPQHF.

The V and J genes are TRBV29-1 and TRBJ1-3; D perhaps matches TRBD1 (6 bases). The CDR3 is 14 amino acids. V lost 3 bases and J 12 bases, leaving 21 bases between the germline ends. Germline CDR1 and CDR2: SQVTM and ANQGSEA. The CDR3 nucleotides read TGCAGCGTTGATGGGGGCTCTGAGGGAAACGGCATATATTTT. Translating gives CSVDGGSEGNGIYF. Combining the CDR3 with reference TRBV29-1 and TRBJ1-3 gives the whole variable domain SAVISQKPSRDICQRGTSLTIQCQVDSQVTMMFWYRQQPGQSLTLIATANQGSEATYESGFVIDKFPISRPNLTFSTLTVSNMSPEDSSIYLCSVDGGSEGNGIYFGEGSWLTVV.

The gene calls are TRBV7-9 and TRBJ2-7, with TRBD1 matching over 9 bases. Germline CDR1 reads SEHNR; CDR2 reads FQNEAQ (reference sequence). CDR3 length: 15 residues. Trimming removed 3 bases from V and 0 bases from J; junction bases left unmatched: 3. The CDR3 is CASSFPTGGSYEQYF. In DNA form, the CDR3 reads TGTGCCAGCAGCTTCCCGACAGGGGGCTCCTACGAGCAGTACTTC.

V and J are TRBV13 and TRBJ1-2; 9 bases fit TRBD1. This CDR3 spans 15 amino acids. V shed 5 bases, J shed 8 bases, and the junction held 12 bases outside the gene matches. The V gene's germline CDR1 is PRHDT and CDR2 FYEKMQ (reference sequence). As DNA, the CDR3 is TGTGCCAGCAGCGAAAATACAGGGGGCGCGTGGGGCTACACCTTC. Protein: CASSENTGGAWGYTF.

V gene TRBV11-2 combines with J gene TRBJ2-5; maybe TRBD1 (5 bases). The V end was cut by 2 bases, the J end by 3 bases, with 19 bases between. The CDR3 has 17 residues. Per the germline V gene, CDR1 is SGHAT and CDR2 is FQNNGV. In DNA, the CDR3 is TGTGCCAGCAGCTTACGGTCGGCAGGGATTAGCAAAGAGACCCAGTACTTC. Protein product: CASSLRSAGISKETQYF.

V is TRBV5-5 and J is TRBJ2-7, with 8 bases aligning to TRBD2. CDR3 length: 17 residues. Trimming cost V 4 bases and J 3 bases; bases outside gene matches: 15. Germline CDR1 and CDR2: SGHKS and YYEKEE (reference sequence). CDR3 DNA sequence: TGTGCCAGCAGCACCTCTCAGACCGGGACTAGATTCTACGAGCAGTACTTC. Its protein is CASSTSQTGTRFYEQYF. Full variable domain (rest looked up from reference TRBV5-5 and TRBJ2-7): DAGVTQSPTHLIKTRGQQVTLRCSPISGHKSVSWYQQVLGQGPQFIFQYYEKEERGRGNFPDRFSARQFPNYSSELNVNALLLGDSALYLCASSTSQTGTRFYEQYFGPGTRLTVT.

The J gene is TRBJ1-1, the V gene TRBV19, with no clear D. Germline V CDR1 and CDR2: LNHDA, SQIVND (reference sequence). This CDR3 region has 13 residues. V shed 5 bases and J shed 2 bases, with 9 bases lying between them. CDR3 bases: TGTGCCAGTAGTCCCCGGGTTAACACTGAAGCTTTCTTT. This codes for CASSPRVNTEAFF.

This chain connects TRBV6-6 to TRBJ2-5; 8 nucleotides align to TRBD2. The CDR3 consists of 15 residues. The V and J ends lost 7 bases and 1 base, in that order; junction bases with no gene match: 8. Germline V gives CDR1 MNHNY, CDR2 SVGAGI (reference sequence). CDR3: CASNPGGAPQETQYF. In DNA, the CDR3 is TGTGCCAGCAACCCCGGGGGGGCACCCCAAGAGACCCAGTACTTC.

The J gene is TRBJ2-1, the V gene TRBV13, with TRBD1 identical over 7 bases. V shed 2 bases and J 1 base; nucleotides not matched to a gene: 2. The CDR3 sequence is 15 residues long. Germline-derived CDR1 and CDR2 are PRHDT and FYEKMQ (reference sequence). The DNA for the CDR3 is TGTGCCAGCAGCTTACCGGGACAGTCCTACAATGAGCAGTTCTTC. Its protein product is CASSLPGQSYNEQFF.

The sample holds a few counts of this clone. This rearrangement joins TRBV7-9 to TRBJ1-3; D call uncertain. The germline gives CDR1 SEHNR, CDR2 FQNEAQ (reference sequence). The CDR3 sequence is 11 residues long. V was clipped by 8 bases and J by 4 bases, with 6 bases between them. Here the CDR3 reads CASGGGNTIYF. The CDR3 DNA reads as TGTGCCAGCGGAGGGGGAAACACCATATATTTT.

V gene TRBV9 combines with J gene TRBJ2-3, with 9 bases fitting TRBD2. V shed 4 bases, J shed 4 bases, and the junction held 10 bases outside the gene matches. This CDR3 has 16 residues. Germline V gene sequence: CDR1 SGDLS, CDR2 YYNGEE. Here the CDR3 reads CASSPRGAGGPDTQYF. DNA of the CDR3: TGTGCCAGCAGCCCCCGTGGAGCGGGGGGTCCAGATACGCAGTATTTT.

This clone has just a few counts. The chain recombines TRBV6-6 with TRBJ1-1; a possible D gene is TRBD1 (5 bases). Germline V gene data show CDR1 as MNHNY and CDR2 as SVGAGI (reference sequence). With 4 bases removed from V and 4 bases from J, the gap between germline ends came to 13 bases. The CDR3 contains 14 residues. The CDR3 loop is CASSWGDPGTEAFF. The CDR3 region has the DNA TGTGCCAGCAGTTGGGGGGACCCGGGCACTGAAGCTTTCTTT.

J is TRBJ1-2 and V is TRBV5-1; no definite D call. Trimming stripped 0 bases from V and 5 bases from J, with 11 bases between. CDR3 length: 14 amino acids. CDR1 and CDR2 from the germline V gene are SGHRS and YFSETQ. The CDR3 spells CASSLEDSRYGYTF. CDR3 bases: TGCGCCAGCAGCTTGGAGGACTCACGGTATGGCTACACCTTC.

The chain employs TRBV11-3 and TRBJ2-5; TRBD2 aligns across 11 bases. CDR1 is SGHNT, CDR2 YENEEA, per germline. The ends lost 5 bases at V and 5 bases at J; junction bases unmatched: 7. The CDR3 length is 15 residues. The CDR3 sequence is CASSPVAGGLETQYF. Here the CDR3 DNA reads TGTGCCAGCAGCCCAGTAGCGGGGGGGCTGGAGACCCAGTACTTC.

The chain carries TRBV30 and TRBJ1-3; D is unclear. This CDR3 has 13 amino acids. Germline CDR1 and CDR2: GTSNPN and SVGIG (reference sequence). With 5 bases removed from V and 0 bases from J, the gap between germline ends came to 8 bases. The CDR3 loop is CAWSHSSGNTIYF. CDR3 coding DNA: TGTGCCTGGTCACACAGCTCTGGAAACACCATATATTTT.

This clone was found once. The chain carries TRBV13 and TRBJ2-1; a possible D gene is TRBD2 (5 bases). Germline V gene data show CDR1 as PRHDT and CDR2 as FYEKMQ (reference sequence). Trimming pared 4 bases from V and 6 bases from J, leaving 16 bases between. This CDR3 has 15 amino acids. The CDR3 coding sequence is TGTGCCAGCAGCTCTAGCTCGGGATTCTTCAATGAGCAGTTCTTC. Its protein product is CASSSSSGFFNEQFF.

The V and J genes are TRBV5-6 and TRBJ2-1; possibly TRBD2 for D (5 bases). The V end was cut by 3 bases, the J end by 7 bases, with 8 bases between. There are 12 residues in the CDR3. Germline V gene lookup returns CDR1 SGHDT and CDR2 YYEEEE. In nucleotides, the CDR3 is TGTGCCAGCAGCTCAGGACTGAATGAGCAGTTCTTC. Its translation: CASSSGLNEQFF.

The gene calls are TRBV15 and TRBJ2-5, with a tentative D call TRBD1 (5 bases). The CDR3 is made up of 13 amino acids. Per the germline V gene, CDR1 is LNHNV and CDR2 is YYDKDF (reference sequence). Trimming left V 5 bases short and J 4 bases short, with 11 bases between. The CDR3 DNA reads as TGTGCCACCAGCTTTCAGGGCGGAGAGACCCAGTACTTC. As protein: CATSFQGGETQYF.

The chain carries TRBV7-2 and TRBJ2-1; D possibly corresponds to TRBD1 (5 bases). Per germline, CDR1 SGHTA and CDR2 FQGNSA. The ends were cut back, 5 bases at V and 2 bases at J, with 13 bases in the middle. There are 15 residues in the CDR3. For the CDR3, the DNA is TGTGCCAGCAGCCAAACCTCAGGGACCTACAATGAGCAGTTCTTC. Translation: CASSQTSGTYNEQFF.

This clone was counted a few times. The genes are TRBV4-3 and TRBJ1-2; TRBD1 might be the D (5 bases). This CDR3 is built from 13 residues. V was cut by 3 bases and J by 7 bases, with 12 bases left in between. The germline CDR1 and CDR2 sequences are LGHNA and YSLEER. CDR3: CASSQGDLSGYTF. In DNA, the CDR3 is TGCGCCAGCAGCCAGGGGGACTTGTCTGGCTACACCTTC.

The chain links TRBV7-9 to TRBJ2-1; D possibly corresponds to TRBD2 (6 bases). Germline CDR1 reads SEHNR; CDR2 reads FQNEAQ (reference sequence). The CDR3 is 14 amino acids. The germline V and J ends were trimmed by 5 bases and 6 bases, with 14 bases remaining between them. CDR3 region: CASSLILEGNEQFF. Written as DNA, the CDR3 is TGTGCCAGCAGCCTTATCCTGGAGGGCAATGAGCAGTTCTTC.

This clone was picked up a small number of times. The chain carries TRBV2 and TRBJ1-4; TRBD1 aligns across 9 bases. V gave up 6 bases and J gave up 3 bases; unmatched junction bases: 2. CDR1 SNHLY and CDR2 FYNNEI come from the germline V gene. The CDR3 has 14 amino acids. Written as DNA, the CDR3 is TGTGCCAGCAGAAGACAGGGGGCTAATGAAAAACTGTTTTTT. Encoded protein: CASRRQGANEKLFF.

J is TRBJ1-6 and V is TRBV10-3; 12 bases are shared with TRBD1. The CDR3 runs to 18 residues. Germline V CDR1 and CDR2: ENHRY, SYGVKD. J was trimmed by 3 bases and V by 4 bases; bases with no gene match: 7. CDR3 sequence reads: CAISANRDRGLYNSPLHF. The DNA of the CDR3 is TGTGCCATCAGTGCCAACCGGGACAGGGGGCTCTATAATTCACCCCTCCACTTT.

The V and J genes are TRBV6-6 and TRBJ1-2, with 9 positions matching TRBD1. The CDR3 has 14 residues. Germline CDR1 MNHNY, CDR2 SVGAGI (reference sequence). The V segment lost 6 bases and the J segment 2 bases; nucleotides outside the gene matches: 4. The CDR3 loop reads CASRPGQGNYGYTF. DNA of the CDR3: TGTGCCAGCAGACCGGGACAGGGAAACTATGGCTACACCTTC.

Here the CDR3 DNA reads TGTGCCAGCAGTGGATACCGGGACTCGTCTAATGAAAAACTGTTTTTT. This translates into CASSGYRDSSNEKLFF. The chain couples TRBV28 to TRBJ1-4; TRBD1 might be the D (5 bases). Trimming took 5 bases from V and 3 from J, leaving 16 bases between them. Germline V gene data show CDR1 as MDHEN and CDR2 as SYDVKM. The CDR3 loop spans 16 amino acids.

The chain has TRBV7-2 and TRBJ1-1; possible D gene TRBD1, 5 bases. The germline gives CDR1 SGHTA, CDR2 FQGNSA. Trimming shortened V by 5 bases and J by 1 base, and 8 bases separated the two germline ends. The CDR3 runs 13 residues. Here the CDR3 DNA reads TGTGCCAGCAGCCCCGGGGGGAACACTGAAGCTTTCTTT. This gives the protein CASSPGGNTEAFF.

The chain couples TRBV7-2 to TRBJ2-2; TRBD1 might be the D (5 bases). The CDR3 is made up of 16 amino acids. The germline CDR1 and CDR2 sequences are SGHTA and FQGNSA. Trimming took off 1 base at V and 5 bases at J, with 14 bases between the two ends. The CDR3 coding sequence is TGTGCCAGCAGCTTAGGGGCAGGGTGGAAAACCGGGGAGCTGTTTTTT. It is translated as CASSLGAGWKTGELFF. Combining the CDR3 with reference TRBV7-2 and TRBJ2-2 gives the whole variable domain GAGVSQSPSNKVTEKGKDVELRCDPISGHTALYWYRQSLGQGLEFLIYFQGNSAPDKSGLPSDRFSAERTGGSVSTLTIQRTQQEDSAVYLCASSLGAGWKTGELFFGEGSRLTVL.

For this clone: This sample also contains other DNA sequences that code for the same CDR3. J is TRBJ2-6 and V is TRBV2; 7 positions match TRBD1. Looked up from germline, CDR1 is SNHLY and CDR2 is FYNNEI. The CDR3 covers 14 residues. V trimming: 7 bases; J trimming: 2 bases; junction bases outside the gene matches: 2. CDR3 amino acids: CASNQGAGANVLTF. In DNA, the CDR3 is TGTGCCAGCAATCAGGGGGCTGGGGCCAACGTCCTGACTTTC.

The chain combines TRBV30 with TRBJ2-2; D ambiguous. Looked up from germline, CDR1 is GTSNPN and CDR2 is SVGIG (reference sequence). The V and J ends lost 0 bases and 6 bases respectively, with 8 bases between them. There are 13 residues in the CDR3. This CDR3 is CAWSVAGAGELFF. CDR3 nucleotide sequence: TGTGCCTGGAGTGTAGCCGGAGCCGGGGAGCTGTTTTTT.

This CDR3 reads CASSSLSYEQYF. The CDR3 region has the DNA TGTGCCAGCAGCTCCTTGAGCTACGAGCAGTACTTC. V gene TRBV5-6 combines with J gene TRBJ2-7, with D hard to call. This CDR3 comprises 12 residues. The germline V and J ends were trimmed by 3 bases and 3 bases, with 7 bases remaining between them. Germline lookup yields CDR1 SGHDT and CDR2 YYEEEE.